A single sample gave rise to the 32 T cell receptor beta chains below, sequenced in a study of shared clonotypes between healthy human individuals (TCRdb year 2020). The protocol used for the library was the immunoSEQ multiplex PCR assay. TCRdb took this table from immuneACCESS and kept in-frame rearrangements with V and J called. Such tables lack part of the clones; where checked against another copy, unresolved V genes explain under half of the gap, and the rest is unexplained. Here the sample has over 400,000 clones; 60% to 80% occur a single time. 12% of the sample is taken by the ten largest. Sequencing was performed on PBMCs. These receptors all stem from a middle-aged woman in good health. Some clones in this sample may be carry-over from other donors' samples.

V and J are TRBV7-3 and TRBJ2-3, with 8 bases fitting TRBD2. Germline lookup yields CDR1 SGHTA and CDR2 FQGTGA. CDR3 length: 14 residues. With V trimmed by 5 bases and J by 6 bases, 7 bases remained unmatched. CDR3 amino acids: CASSPSGRGDTQYF. The CDR3 nucleotides are TGTGCCAGCAGCCCCAGCGGGAGAGGGGATACGCAGTATTTT. The variable domain in full, with the rest retrieved from reference TRBV7-3 and TRBJ2-3, is GAGVSQTPSNKVTEKGKYVELRCDPISGHTALYWYRQSLGQGPEFLIYFQGTGAADDSGLPNDRFFAVRPEGSVSTLKIQRTERGDSAVYLCASSPSGRGDTQYFGPGTRLTVL.

This clone was observed a single time. The chain joins TRBV5-5 to TRBJ1-1, with D possibly being TRBD1 (6 bases). The ends were cut back, 4 bases at V and 8 bases at J, with 18 bases in the middle. This CDR3 contains 14 residues. CDR1 SGHKS and CDR2 YYEKEE come from the germline V gene (reference sequence). This CDR3 is CASSGPEGGREAFF. CDR3 bases: TGTGCCAGCAGCGGCCCCGAGGGGGGGCGAGAAGCTTTCTTT. The complete variable domain, with remaining parts taken from reference TRBV5-5 and TRBJ1-1, reads DAGVTQSPTHLIKTRGQQVTLRCSPISGHKSVSWYQQVLGQGPQFIFQYYEKEERGRGNFPDRFSARQFPNYSSELNVNALLLGDSALYLCASSGPEGGREAFFGQGTRLTVV.

Turning to this clone: A far larger clone lies a single base away; this is likely a read error. The same CDR3 is also encoded by other DNA sequences in this sample. The J gene is TRBJ1-2, the V gene TRBV6-1; D perhaps matches TRBD1 (6 bases). The CDR3 covers 15 residues. The germline gives CDR1 MNHNS, CDR2 SASEGT. The CDR3, as DNA: TGCGCCAGCAGTGGAGGAGGACAGTCTTTCTATGGCTACACCTTC. Protein: CASSGGGQSFYGYTF.

The CDR3 DNA sequence: TGTGCCAGCAGGACAAGCAATGAGCAGTTCTTC. Residues: CASRTSNEQFF. This sequence joins TRBV27 and TRBJ2-1; D unclear. V was trimmed by 6 bases and J by 6 bases, leaving 6 bases between them. Germline V gene sequence: CDR1 MNHEY, CDR2 SMNVEV (reference sequence). The CDR3 totals 11 residues.

About this clone itself: In the same sample, other DNA sequences code for this CDR3. The chain combines TRBV18 with TRBJ1-5; 9 positions agree with TRBD1. Germline assignment: CDR1 KGHSH and CDR2 LQKENI. V was pared by 3 bases and J by 4 bases, with 1 base of the junction left unmatched. CDR3 length: 14 amino acids. Here the CDR3 reads CASSPGTGNQPQHF. CDR3 bases: TGTGCCAGCTCACCTGGGACAGGGAATCAGCCCCAGCATTTT.

This clone was counted a few times. Other DNA sequences in the sample encode the same CDR3. The chain carries TRBV29-1 and TRBJ1-4; no clear D. The germline gives CDR1 SQVTM, CDR2 ANQGSEA. The CDR3 consists of 14 residues. V lost 6 bases, J lost 8 bases, and 19 bases lay in between. CDR3 protein: CSVRGQTSGEKLFF. The CDR3 nucleotides are TGCAGCGTCCGCGGCCAAACCTCGGGGGAAAAACTGTTTTTT. Supplemented by reference TRBV29-1 and TRBJ1-4, the full variable domain reads SAVISQKPSRDICQRGTSLTIQCQVDSQVTMMFWYRQQPGQSLTLIATANQGSEATYESGFVIDKFPISRPNLTFSTLTVSNMSPEDSSIYLCSVRGQTSGEKLFFGSGTQLSVL.

This clone has a single count. The rearrangement uses TRBV4-1 and TRBJ1-2; 7 bases are shared with TRBD1. The trim removed 4 bases at V and 2 bases at J, leaving 7 bases unmatched. Germline loops: CDR1 MGHRA, CDR2 YSYEKL. The CDR3 is 15 residues long. The CDR3 is CASSLRQGENYGYTF. The DNA for the CDR3 is TGCGCCAGCAGCCTTAGACAGGGCGAGAACTATGGCTACACCTTC.

The rearrangement joins TRBV6-4 to TRBJ2-3; TRBD2 matches 8 bases. Germline trimming cut 0 bases from V and 1 base from J; bases unmatched to any gene: 6. Germline CDR1 is MRHNA and CDR2 is SNTAGT. The CDR3 is 17 amino acids. The CDR3 nucleotides read TGTGCCAGCAGTGACTCGCCAGCGGGAGCCGGCACAGATACGCAGTATTTT. Translation: CASSDSPAGAGTDTQYF.

The chain joins TRBV13 to TRBJ2-5; D is perhaps TRBD2 (6 bases). This CDR3 spans 16 amino acids. The germline V gene encodes CDR1 PRHDT and CDR2 FYEKMQ (reference sequence). Between the trimmed V and J ends, which lost 5 bases and 3 bases, there was a span of 19 bases. The CDR3: CASSAGTQYLEETQYF. CDR3 coding DNA: TGTGCCAGCAGCGCCGGGACTCAGTACTTAGAAGAGACCCAGTACTTC.

The chain couples TRBV28 to TRBJ2-5, with 8 positions matching TRBD2. V gave up 5 bases and J gave up 0 bases; unmatched junction bases: 14. The CDR3 sequence is 18 residues long. From germline, CDR1 is MDHEN and CDR2 SYDVKM. CDR3 sequence: CASSGVGVWREDQETQYF. The CDR3 DNA reads TGTGCCAGCAGTGGCGTAGGTGTGTGGCGGGAGGACCAAGAGACCCAGTACTTC.

V and J are TRBV5-1 and TRBJ2-7, with 10 bases fitting TRBD2. CDR3 length equals 14 residues. V trimming: 0 bases; J trimming: 5 bases; junction bases outside the gene matches: 2. Looked up from germline, CDR1 is SGHRS and CDR2 is YFSETQ. The CDR3 nucleotides are TGCGCCAGCAGCTTGGCGACTAGCGGGCACGAGCAGTACTTC. It translates to CASSLATSGHEQYF.

The J gene is TRBJ1-3, the V gene TRBV28; D gene unclear. Germline loops: CDR1 MDHEN, CDR2 SYDVKM. V lost 2 bases and J lost 0, with 14 bases in between. The CDR3 spans 17 residues. CDR3: CASSLDPRGYSGNTIYF. The CDR3 DNA reads TGTGCCAGCAGTTTAGACCCCAGAGGGTACTCTGGAAACACCATATATTTT.

V and J are TRBV10-3 and TRBJ2-7; D gene uncertain. The CDR3 contains 13 residues. Per the germline V gene, CDR1 is ENHRY and CDR2 is SYGVKD. V was shortened by 0 bases and J by 3 bases, with 6 bases between the two germline ends. CDR3 nucleotide sequence: TGTGCCATCAGTGAGTCACTCCTCTACGAGCAGTACTTC. This gives the protein CAISESLLYEQYF.

J is TRBJ2-7 and V is TRBV10-1; D unresolved. V was cut by 6 bases and J by 4 bases, with 13 bases left in between. Germline V gene lookup returns CDR1 WNHNN and CDR2 SYGVQD (reference sequence). The CDR3 covers 13 residues. The DNA of the CDR3 is TGCGCCAGCAGCGATATGGACGGGTACGAGCAGTACTTC. It yields the protein CASSDMDGYEQYF.

The V and J genes are TRBV28 and TRBJ1-5, with no clear D. CDR1 and CDR2 from the germline V gene are MDHEN and SYDVKM. CDR3 length: 16 amino acids. The V gene lost 2 bases and the J gene lost 0 bases, with 11 bases spanning the gap. The CDR3 here is CASSLIATNSNQPQHF. The CDR3 region has the DNA TGTGCCAGCAGTTTAATCGCAACTAATAGCAATCAGCCCCAGCATTTT.

The chain employs TRBV11-3 and TRBJ1-1; D possibly corresponds to TRBD1 (6 bases). Looked up from germline, CDR1 is SGHNT and CDR2 is YENEEA. The CDR3 loop spans 15 amino acids. With 0 bases removed from V and 6 bases from J, the gap between germline ends came to 14 bases. CDR3 sequence reads: CASSLDSGDRAEAFF. DNA for the CDR3: TGTGCCAGCAGCTTAGACTCAGGGGACCGGGCTGAAGCTTTCTTT.

The V gene is TRBV19, the J gene TRBJ2-7; 10 bases align to TRBD1. CDR3 length: 14 residues. V gave up 6 bases and J gave up 6 bases; unmatched junction bases: 8. The germline gives CDR1 LNHDA, CDR2 SQIVND (reference sequence). The DNA of the CDR3 is TGTGCCAGTAGCCGGGACAGGGGACGGGGCGAGCAGTACTTC. As protein: CASSRDRGRGEQYF.

The chain couples TRBV6-6 to TRBJ2-7, with 10 positions matching TRBD2. CDR1 is MNHNY, CDR2 SVGAGI, per germline (reference sequence). V lost 1 base to trimming and J lost 6 bases; unmatched junction nucleotides: 3. There are 14 residues in the CDR3. In DNA form, the CDR3 reads TGTGCCAGCAGTTACTTGGTAGCGGGAGGCGAGCAGTACTTC. Encoded protein: CASSYLVAGGEQYF.

The chain combines TRBV18 with TRBJ2-7; 9 bases are shared with TRBD2. The J segment lost 3 bases and the V segment lost 0 bases, leaving 0 bases of the junction unmatched. Germline CDR1 and CDR2: KGHSH and LQKENI. This CDR3 is built from 14 residues. The CDR3 sequence: CASSPPLAGYEQYF. The CDR3 nucleotides are TGTGCCAGCTCACCACCACTAGCGGGCTACGAGCAGTACTTC.

The CDR3 is CASRPGGQETQYF. CDR3 nucleotides: TGTGCCAGCAGACCGGGAGGACAAGAGACCCAGTACTTC. The chain has TRBV6-5 and TRBJ2-5, with 7 bases that match TRBD2. V gave up 6 bases and J gave up 2 bases; unmatched junction bases: 3. CDR1 MNHEY and CDR2 SVGAGI come from the germline V gene. This CDR3 contains 13 residues.

This chain connects TRBV7-3 to TRBJ1-1; TRBD1 might be the D (5 bases). CDR1 is SGHTA and CDR2 is FQGTGA in the germline V gene. CDR3 length: 13 amino acids. V lost 4 bases, J lost 4 bases, and 10 bases lay in between. CDR3 nucleotide sequence: TGTGCCAGCAGCTCATCAGGGACCACTGAAGCTTTCTTT. Translated, it gives CASSSSGTTEAFF.

The rearrangement uses TRBV27 and TRBJ2-1; 9 nucleotides agree with TRBD1. Germline CDR1 is MNHEY and CDR2 is SMNVEV (reference sequence). CDR3 size: 15 residues. Trimming cost V 4 bases and J 4 bases; bases outside gene matches: 5. This CDR3 is CASSSTGGGYNEQFF. CDR3 in DNA: TGTGCCAGCAGTTCCACAGGGGGCGGGTACAATGAGCAGTTCTTC.

CDR3 protein: CASSLAGGSSYEQYF. The CDR3 DNA follows: TGTGCCAGCAGTTTAGCGGGGGGTAGCTCCTACGAGCAGTACTTC. This chain joins TRBV7-3 and TRBJ2-7; 10 bases fit TRBD2. The trim removed 6 bases at V and 0 bases at J, leaving 5 bases unmatched. From germline, CDR1 is SGHTA and CDR2 FQGTGA. The CDR3 contains 15 residues. Full variable domain (rest looked up from reference TRBV7-3 and TRBJ2-7): GAGVSQTPSNKVTEKGKYVELRCDPISGHTALYWYRQSLGQGPEFLIYFQGTGAADDSGLPNDRFFAVRPEGSVSTLKIQRTERGDSAVYLCASSLAGGSSYEQYFGPGTRLTVT.

V and J are TRBV29-1 and TRBJ2-7; 9 bases map to TRBD1. J was trimmed by 1 base and V by 2 bases; bases with no gene match: 6. The germline V gene encodes CDR1 SQVTM and CDR2 ANQGSEA. The CDR3 totals 15 residues. The CDR3 nucleotides read TGCAGCGTTGAATCGGAGGGGACAGGGTCCTACGAGCAGTACTTC. Its protein product is CSVESEGTGSYEQYF.

V is TRBV6-6 and J is TRBJ2-4, with 8 nucleotides matching TRBD1. CDR3 length equals 13 residues. The junction had 9 bases not matched to a gene; V was cut back by 7 bases and J by 10 bases. The V gene's germline CDR1 is MNHNY and CDR2 SVGAGI (reference sequence). CDR3 loop: CASKLPQGAIQYF. The CDR3 DNA reads as TGTGCCAGCAAACTACCCCAGGGGGCGATTCAGTACTTC.

V usage is TRBV28 and J usage is TRBJ2-2; 7 bases fit TRBD1. This CDR3 spans 16 amino acids. CDR1 MDHEN and CDR2 SYDVKM come from the germline V gene. The V gene end was trimmed by 2 bases and the J gene end by 3 bases; junction bases not matched to a gene: 6. The CDR3 here is CASSLLWTGDTGELFF. DNA for the CDR3: TGTGCCAGCAGTTTACTTTGGACAGGCGACACCGGGGAGCTGTTTTTT.

This clone has a handful of counts. This rearrangement joins TRBV27 to TRBJ2-1; perhaps TRBD2 as D (5 bases). The germline V and J ends were trimmed by 1 base and 10 bases, with 11 bases remaining between them. This CDR3 is built from 13 residues. Per the germline V gene, CDR1 is MNHEY and CDR2 is SMNVEV (reference sequence). CDR3 residues: CASSLFRTQEQFF. The CDR3 DNA follows: TGTGCCAGCAGTTTATTCAGGACTCAGGAGCAGTTCTTC.

Note on this clone: The sample holds other DNA sequences that translate to the same CDR3. The chain links TRBV6-5 to TRBJ2-7; TRBD1 agrees at 7 bases. Germline loops: CDR1 MNHEY, CDR2 SVGAGI. J lost 6 bases, V lost 6 bases, and 2 bases had no gene match. CDR3 size: 11 residues. The CDR3 region has the DNA TGTGCCAGCAGACGACAGGGCGAGCAGTACTTC. It yields the protein CASRRQGEQYF.

The chain uses TRBV30 and TRBJ1-1; possibly TRBD1 for D (5 bases). V dropped 0 bases and J dropped 1 base, with 9 bases sitting between them. The CDR3 runs 14 residues. Germline assignment: CDR1 GTSNPN and CDR2 SVGIG (reference sequence). CDR3 sequence: CAWSVGGANTEAFF. The CDR3 DNA sequence: TGTGCCTGGAGTGTTGGGGGAGCGAACACTGAAGCTTTCTTT.

The V call is TRBV4-1, the J call TRBJ1-5; TRBD1 might be the D (6 bases). CDR1 and CDR2 from the germline V gene are MGHRA and YSYEKL. The CDR3 is 15 amino acids. V shed 1 base and J shed 3 bases, with 10 bases lying between them. CDR3 amino acids: CASSQATGLNQPQHF. The CDR3 nucleotides are TGCGCCAGCAGCCAAGCCACAGGGCTCAATCAGCCCCAGCATTTT.

The chain uses TRBV28 and TRBJ2-3; D not certain. This CDR3 is 13 amino acids long. Germline CDR1 is MDHEN and CDR2 is SYDVKM. The V end was cut by 3 bases, the J end by 0 bases, with 4 bases between. In DNA, the CDR3 is TGTGCCAGCAGTTTCCCCAGCACAGATACGCAGTATTTT. Translation: CASSFPSTDTQYF.

This sequence joins TRBV10-2 and TRBJ2-1, with TRBD2 matching 8 bases. CDR1 is WSHSY, CDR2 SAAADI, per germline. Trimming at V came to 4 bases and at J to 3 bases, leaving 17 bases not matched to a gene. The CDR3 covers 19 residues. This chain's CDR3 is CASSATNWSGRANYNEQFF. In DNA, the CDR3 is TGCGCCAGCAGTGCCACTAACTGGAGCGGGAGAGCTAACTACAATGAGCAGTTCTTC.